Presented here are 14 T cell receptor beta chains from one specimen sequenced in a study of T-cell reconstitution after alpha-beta-depleted transplantation in children (TCRdb year 2016). Library creation used PCR. Sequencing was performed on an Illumina HiSeq 2500. TCR library preparation used molecular barcoding, with unique molecular identifiers applied to normalize quantification of the TCRbeta repertoire. Clones were called with MiXCR by TCRdb after fastp trimmed the public reads at Q25, and only in-frame beta chains were retained. Identical CDR3 proteins give one entry, which carries the most common genes and DNA. In this sample the table shows a few thousand distinct CDR3 sequences, 7.3% of which occur a single time. The top ten hold under 2% of the sample. What this sample's time point label stands for: day 60 (about 2 months) after transplantation. This sample's treatment or condition label indicates: allogeneic hematopoietic cell transplantation with graft depleted of TCRalphabeta T cells and CD19 B cells.

Source: PBMCs, mostly from graft donor cells, taken 60 days after TCRalphabeta/CD19-depleted stem cell transplant. The receptors derive from a boy younger than two who had a stem cell transplant for SCID, so the T cells may come from the graft donor.

This clonotype appeared many times. Here the CDR3 DNA reads TGCAGTGCTAGAGACGTCCTAAAACGGGGGACAGCCTTCTACGAGCAGTACTTC. Its translation is CSARDVLKRGTAFYEQYF. The rearrangement uses TRBV20-1 and TRBJ2-7, with D perhaps matching TRBD1 (7 bases). The ends were cut back, 0 bases at V and 3 bases at J, with 24 bases in the middle. The CDR3 runs 18 residues. Germline CDR1 is DFQATT and CDR2 is SNEGSKA (reference sequence).

To note about this clonotype: The germline gene is not matched at one end of the junction; a read error may be the cause. The V gene is TRBV3-1, the J gene TRBJ2-1; TRBD2 matches 7 bases. Germline-derived CDR1 and CDR2 are LGHDT and YNNKEL (reference sequence). The CDR3 totals 17 residues. The CDR3 DNA reads TGTGCCACCAGCCACCAGGGCCAGCGGGAACCCTACAATGAGCAGTTCTTC. It is translated as CATSHQGQREPYNEQFF.

By its share, this clonotype is medium-sized. This rearrangement joins TRBV20-1 to TRBJ2-4, with a possible D match to TRBD1 (8 bases). Germline V gene data show CDR1 as DFQATT and CDR2 as SNEGSKA (reference sequence). V gave up 1 base and J gave up 3 bases, with 19 bases separating them. The CDR3 has 17 residues. DNA of the CDR3: TGCAGTGCTAGAGCTACCGGACAGGGCGGGGGCAAAAACATTCAGTACTTC. This gives the protein CSARATGQGGGKNIQYF.

This clonotype was seen at least ten times. V and J are TRBV20-1 and TRBJ2-5, with 9 positions matching TRBD2. The CDR3 totals 15 residues. Germline loops: CDR1 DFQATT, CDR2 SNEGSKA (reference sequence). V trimming: 1 base; J trimming: 2 bases; junction bases outside the gene matches: 5. CDR3 bases: TGCAGTGCTAGAGCGAGGCGGGGGGGACAAGAGACCCAGTACTTC. As protein: CSARARRGGQETQYF.

Judged by abundance, this clonotype is medium-sized. In nucleotides, the CDR3 is TGTGCCAGCAGCTTAGGAGGTAGCGGGGGAACCTCCTACAATGAGCAGTTCTTC. This translates into CASSLGGSGGTSYNEQFF. This chain uses TRBV7-9 with TRBJ2-1; 9 positions agree with TRBD2. V trimming: 1 base; J trimming: 0 bases; junction bases outside the gene matches: 7. The CDR3 runs 18 residues. Germline V gene data show CDR1 as SEHNR and CDR2 as FQNEAQ (reference sequence). The whole variable domain, remainder taken from reference TRBV7-9 and TRBJ2-1, is DTGVSQNPRHKITKRGQNVTFRCDPISEHNRLYWYRQTLGQGPEFLTYFQNEAQLEKSRLLSDRFSAERPKGSFSTLEIQRTEQGDSAMYLCASSLGGSGGTSYNEQFFGPGTRLTVL.

By sample fraction, this clonotype is medium-sized. This chain uses TRBV7-9 with TRBJ2-2, with 10 bases aligning to TRBD2. The trim removed 4 bases at V and 0 bases at J, leaving 11 bases unmatched. Germline CDR1 is SEHNR and CDR2 is FQNEAQ (reference sequence). CDR3 size: 19 residues. CDR3 protein: CASSSKGLALLANTGELFF. DNA for the CDR3: TGTGCCAGCAGCTCCAAGGGACTAGCGCTCCTGGCGAACACCGGGGAGCTGTTTTTT.

Judged by abundance, this clonotype is medium-sized. This rearrangement joins TRBV7-9 to TRBJ1-5; the D gene is possibly TRBD1 (6 bases). CDR1 SEHNR and CDR2 FQNEAQ come from the germline V gene (reference sequence). The CDR3 length is 15 residues. Trimming cost V 3 bases and J 5 bases, with 14 bases left between them. CDR3 nucleotides: TGTGCCAGCAGCTTCACTCAGGGGAACGATCAGCCCCAGCATTTT. Translating gives CASSFTQGNDQPQHF.

This clonotype was found many times. The chain joins TRBV5-1 to TRBJ2-7, with D unclear. Germline CDR1 is SGHRS and CDR2 is YFSETQ. CDR3 length equals 13 residues. Trimming stripped 3 bases from V and 2 bases from J, with 9 bases between. The CDR3 region is CASSSRRPYEQYF. CDR3 in DNA: TGCGCCAGCAGCTCTCGCCGGCCCTACGAGCAGTACTTC.

This clonotype is deemed medium-sized. This chain uses TRBV18 with TRBJ2-3; D is perhaps TRBD2 (5 bases). Trimming pared 0 bases from V and 0 bases from J, leaving 13 bases between. Per the germline V gene, CDR1 is KGHSH and CDR2 is LQKENI. The CDR3 length is 17 residues. The CDR3 sequence is CASSPPRAGPSTDTQYF. The CDR3 DNA sequence: TGTGCCAGCTCACCACCTCGGGCGGGCCCTAGCACAGATACGCAGTATTTT.

This clonotype rates as medium-sized. The chain has TRBV3-1 and TRBJ2-1; 8 bases align to TRBD1. The germline V gene has CDR1 LGHDT and CDR2 YNNKEL (reference sequence). J lost 4 bases, V lost 1 base, and 6 bases had no gene match. This CDR3 contains 16 residues. CDR3 loop: CASSQARGLGYNEQFF. The CDR3 DNA reads TGTGCCAGCAGCCAAGCCAGGGGGCTGGGTTACAATGAGCAGTTCTTC.

By share, this clonotype ranks as medium-sized. The rearrangement uses TRBV21-1 and TRBJ2-2; TRBD1, the table's D call, lacks a check against the DNA. TRBV21-1 is a documented pseudogene. This CDR3 has 14 amino acids. The CDR3 region has the DNA TGTGCCAGCAGCCCTCGACAGGGCATCGGGGAGCTGTTTTTT. It yields the protein CASSPRQGIGELFF.

Ten or more counts support this clonotype. The CDR3 coding sequence is TGCGCCAGCAGCCAAAACCCGGCCGGGGAGGGGGCGTACCAAGAGACCCAGTACTTC. Its translation: CASSQNPAGEGAYQETQYF. This chain connects TRBV4-1 to TRBJ2-5; TRBD1 or TRBD2 may be the D gene (7 bases each). The germline V gene has CDR1 MGHRA and CDR2 YSYEKL. V shed 2 bases and J shed 0 bases, with 22 bases lying between them. The CDR3 extends over 19 amino acids.

The count of this clonotype is one. The chain couples TRBV11-2 to TRBJ2-7, with D unresolved. Germline V gene lookup returns CDR1 SGHAT and CDR2 FQNNGV. V lost 2 bases, J lost 1 base, and 6 bases lay in between. The CDR3 loop spans 13 amino acids. The CDR3 nucleotides are TGTGCCAGCAGCTTATGGGGTTCCTACGAGCAGTACTTC. Its protein product is CASSLWGSYEQYF. Drawing the rest from reference TRBV11-2 and TRBJ2-7, the complete variable domain is EAGVAQSPRYKIIEKRQSVAFWCNPISGHATLYWYQQILGQGPKLLIQFQNNGVVDDSQLPKDRFSAERLKGVDSTLKIQPAKLEDSAVYLCASSLWGSYEQYFGPGTRLTVT.

This clonotype was counted ten times or more. The chain recombines TRBV9 with TRBJ1-3; D not resolved. Germline-derived CDR1 and CDR2 are SGDLS and YYNGEE. This CDR3 has 15 amino acids. The V gene lost 4 bases and the J gene lost 0 bases, with 11 bases spanning the gap. CDR3: CASSLPWSSGNTIYF. The CDR3 nucleotides read TGTGCCAGCAGCCTCCCGTGGAGCTCTGGAAACACCATATATTTT.